The 17 T cell receptor beta chains given below trace back to one sample, sequenced in a study of neoadjuvant nivolumab and ipilimumab in lung cancer. Generated by immunoSEQ multiplex PCR, the TCRdb table keeps only in-frame clones and is missing some. This sample has 15,000 to 20,000 clones, with 60% to 80% found just once. This specimen was tumor tissue, taken after neoadjuvant nivolumab, alone or with ipilimumab, at or shortly before surgery. The source is an adult with non-small cell lung cancer.

The chain couples TRBV6-1 to TRBJ1-6; D is unclear. Germline values: CDR1 MNHNS, CDR2 SASEGT. Trimming removed 7 bases from V and 7 bases from J, with 14 bases in between. The CDR3 length is 14 residues. The DNA of the CDR3 is TGTGCCAGCACCCCTACACAGCGCAATTCACCCCTCCACTTT. This gives the protein CASTPTQRNSPLHF.

This chain connects TRBV6-5 to TRBJ1-1; D is uncertain. Per the germline V gene, CDR1 is MNHEY and CDR2 is SVGAGI. This CDR3 has 14 residues. With 7 bases removed from V and 3 bases from J, the gap between germline ends came to 15 bases. CDR3 in amino acids: CASTRLPRDTEAFF. CDR3 in DNA: TGTGCCAGCACCAGACTGCCGCGGGACACTGAAGCTTTCTTT.

The chain combines TRBV6-1 with TRBJ2-3; 12 bases fit TRBD2. This CDR3 region has 16 residues. Germline trimming cut 2 bases from V and 2 bases from J; bases unmatched to any gene: 2. In germline, CDR1 is MNHNS, CDR2 SASEGT. CDR3 nucleotide sequence: TGTGCCAGCAGTGAAACTAGCGGGGGGCCCACAGATACGCAGTATTTT. This sequence encodes CASSETSGGPTDTQYF.

To note about this clone: One junction end disagrees with the germline gene, perhaps due to a read error. The chain joins TRBV7-7 to TRBJ1-4; the D is unclear. The CDR3 runs to 13 residues. Germline CDR1 and CDR2: SSHAT and FNYEAQ (reference sequence). In DNA form, the CDR3 reads TGTGCTAGCAGCTTCGGCCCTCGGGAAAAACTGTTTTTT. Amino acids: CASSFGPREKLFF.

The rearrangement links TRBV4-3 to TRBJ1-2; no firm D call. CDR1 LGHNA and CDR2 YSLEER come from the germline V gene. The V and J ends lost 0 bases and 8 bases respectively, with 10 bases between them. This CDR3 contains 13 residues. The CDR3 loop is CASSQDLMGGYTF. CDR3 in DNA: TGCGCCAGCAGCCAAGATCTCATGGGAGGCTACACCTTC.

This rearrangement joins TRBV11-2 to TRBJ1-6; the D gene is possibly TRBD1 (6 bases). This CDR3 comprises 16 residues. The germline V gene encodes CDR1 SGHAT and CDR2 FQNNGV. The V end lost 1 base, the J end lost 6 bases, and 13 bases lay between the germline ends. CDR3 residues: CASSLVARGRNSPLHF. CDR3 sequence (DNA): TGTGCCAGCAGCTTAGTGGCCAGGGGTCGTAATTCACCCCTCCACTTT.

The rearrangement uses TRBV30 and TRBJ1-5, with D uncertain. The V and J ends lost 5 bases and 1 base respectively, with 9 bases between them. The CDR3 spans 13 residues. From germline, CDR1 is GTSNPN and CDR2 SVGIG (reference sequence). This chain's CDR3 is CAWADDSNQPQHF. The CDR3, as DNA: TGTGCCTGGGCTGACGACAGCAATCAGCCCCAGCATTTT.

The chain recombines TRBV2 with TRBJ1-5; D not resolved. V lost 6 bases and J 3 bases, leaving 15 bases between the germline ends. Germline-derived CDR1 and CDR2 are SNHLY and FYNNEI. The CDR3 contains 15 residues. DNA of the CDR3: TGTGCCAGCAGACTCGACACCCGCCCCAATCAGCCCCAGCATTTT. Encoded protein: CASRLDTRPNQPQHF.

The chain carries TRBV7-3 and TRBJ2-5; D perhaps matches TRBD1 (6 bases). Germline values: CDR1 SGHTA, CDR2 FQGTGA. Trimming cost V 2 bases and J 2 bases, with 21 bases left between them. CDR3 length equals 18 residues. The CDR3 coding sequence is TGTGCCAGCAGCTTACAAGGACAGCCCGGTCTCCTACAAGAGACCCAGTACTTC. Its translation: CASSLQGQPGLLQETQYF.

This chain connects TRBV27 to TRBJ2-3; D could derive from TRBD1 or TRBD2 (6 bases each). V lost 6 bases and J 6 bases, leaving 13 bases between the germline ends. Germline CDR1 reads MNHEY; CDR2 reads SMNVEV (reference sequence). The CDR3 contains 13 residues. DNA for the CDR3: TGTGCCAGCAGCGCCGGGGGCGGGGATACGCAGTATTTT. Its protein is CASSAGGGDTQYF.

The genes are TRBV25-1 and TRBJ2-3; 7 bases match TRBD1. Trimming at V came to 4 bases and at J to 4 bases, leaving 5 bases not matched to a gene. There are 14 residues in the CDR3. CDR1 MGHDK and CDR2 SYGVNS come from the germline V gene. The DNA of the CDR3 is TGTGCCAGCAGTGGATACCAGGGGGCAGATACGCAGTATTTT. Protein: CASSGYQGADTQYF.

This chain connects TRBV7-9 to TRBJ2-5, with D maybe TRBD2 (5 bases). The CDR3 is 12 residues long. Trimming took off 4 bases at V and 5 bases at J, with 8 bases between the two ends. Germline V CDR1 and CDR2: SEHNR, FQNEAQ (reference sequence). CDR3: CASSSGGETQYF. The CDR3 DNA sequence: TGTGCCAGCAGCTCCGGCGGGGAGACCCAGTACTTC. The whole variable domain, filled in from reference TRBV7-9 and TRBJ2-5, reads DTGVSQNPRHKITKRGQNVTFRCDPISEHNRLYWYRQTLGQGPEFLTYFQNEAQLEKSRLLSDRFSAERPKGSFSTLEIQRTEQGDSAMYLCASSSGGETQYFGPGTRLLVL.

By share, this clone counts as medium-sized. V usage is TRBV29-1 and J usage is TRBJ1-2; D may be TRBD1 (5 bases). CDR3 length equals 10 residues. The V gene lost 5 bases and the J gene lost 5 bases, with 6 bases spanning the gap. CDR1 and CDR2 (germline): SQVTM, ANQGSEA. In DNA, the CDR3 is TGCAGCGTTAGGGGTTATGGCTACACCTTC. It specifies CSVRGYGYTF. Variable domain in full (rest from reference TRBV29-1 and TRBJ1-2): SAVISQKPSRDICQRGTSLTIQCQVDSQVTMMFWYRQQPGQSLTLIATANQGSEATYESGFVIDKFPISRPNLTFSTLTVSNMSPEDSSIYLCSVRGYGYTFGSGTRLTVV.

Concerning this clone itself: The same CDR3 is also encoded by other DNA sequences in this sample. The chain uses TRBV11-3 and TRBJ2-3; D is perhaps TRBD1 or TRBD2 (5 bases each). The V gene's germline CDR1 is SGHNT and CDR2 YENEEA. This CDR3 region has 15 residues. V lost 5 bases, J lost 0 bases, and 12 bases lay in between. The CDR3 DNA is TGTGCCAGCAGCCCAGGGACGGGGAGCACAGATACGCAGTATTTT. Its protein is CASSPGTGSTDTQYF. Based on the CDR3 plus reference TRBV11-3 and TRBJ2-3, the full variable domain is EAGVVQSPRYKIIEKKQPVAFWCNPISGHNTLYWYLQNLGQGPELLIRYENEEAVDDSQLPKDRFSAERLKGVDSTLKIQPAELGDSAVYLCASSPGTGSTDTQYFGPGTRLTVL.

This clone is a singleton in its sample. The chain links TRBV4-2 to TRBJ2-3, with D possibly TRBD1 on 5 matching bases. With 3 bases removed from V and 0 bases from J, the gap between germline ends came to 10 bases. CDR1 and CDR2 from the germline V gene are LGHNA and YNFKEQ. The CDR3 runs to 15 residues. For the CDR3, the DNA is TGTGCCAGCAGCCAGACAGAGATTAGCACAGATACGCAGTATTTT. Its protein is CASSQTEISTDTQYF.

The V call is TRBV29-1, the J call TRBJ1-2; TRBD1 might be the D (6 bases). Germline assignment: CDR1 SQVTM and CDR2 ANQGSEA. The V gene lost 0 bases and the J gene lost 6 bases, with 11 bases spanning the gap. CDR3 length: 13 residues. The DNA for the CDR3 is TGCAGCGTTGAAGACCCAACAGGGAATGGCTACACCTTC. Residues: CSVEDPTGNGYTF.

The chain has TRBV11-2 and TRBJ2-3, with D possibly being TRBD2 (6 bases). The germline V gene encodes CDR1 SGHAT and CDR2 FQNNGV. This CDR3 region has 15 residues. The V end was cut by 6 bases, the J end by 1 base, with 14 bases between. CDR3 sequence reads: CASSWISGGTDTQYF. The CDR3 coding sequence is TGTGCCAGCAGTTGGATCTCGGGGGGCACAGATACGCAGTATTTT.